The T cell receptor (beta chain) described here comes from a study of CD8 T cells in Susac syndrome. Study background: Among the sequenced Susac syndrome patients, more than five had active disease while eight or nine were in remission.

Random hexamers were used to reverse transcribe an amount of roughly 0.45 to 1 ug RNA. TCRdb fed the immunoSEQ multiplex PCR reads into MiXCR, producing one record per CDR3 protein. The sample contains about 160,000 distinct CDR3 sequences, approximately 95% of which appear only once. CD8+ and CD4+ T cells circulating in blood were sequenced for TCR beta. Negative magnetic isolation gave CD8+ and CD4+ cells; FACS enriched CD8+ TEMRA. In germline, CDR1 is DFQATT, CDR2 SNEGSKA (reference sequence). The CDR3 has 11 amino acids. The ends were cut back, 6 bases at V and 5 bases at J, with 10 bases in the middle.

Sequenced sample: CD4+ T cells from PBMCs. The source is a human donor with Susac syndrome. The chain joins TRBV20-1 to TRBJ2-5, with D unclear. Here the CDR3 reads CSAGNSETQYF. The CDR3 coding sequence is TGCAGTGCGGGGAATAGCGAGACCCAGTACTTC.